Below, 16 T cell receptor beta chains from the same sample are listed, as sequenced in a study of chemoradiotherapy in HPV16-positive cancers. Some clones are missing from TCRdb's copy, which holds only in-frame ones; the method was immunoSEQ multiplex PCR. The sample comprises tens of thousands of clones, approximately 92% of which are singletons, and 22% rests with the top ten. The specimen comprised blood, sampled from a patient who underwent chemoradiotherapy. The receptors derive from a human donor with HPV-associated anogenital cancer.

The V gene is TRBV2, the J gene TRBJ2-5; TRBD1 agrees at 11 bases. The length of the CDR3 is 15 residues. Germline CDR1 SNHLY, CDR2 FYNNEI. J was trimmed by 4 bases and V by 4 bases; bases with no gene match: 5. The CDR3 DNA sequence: TGTGCCAGCAGTGTCGTCGGACAGGGGGCAGAGACCCAGTACTTC. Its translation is CASSVVGQGAETQYF.

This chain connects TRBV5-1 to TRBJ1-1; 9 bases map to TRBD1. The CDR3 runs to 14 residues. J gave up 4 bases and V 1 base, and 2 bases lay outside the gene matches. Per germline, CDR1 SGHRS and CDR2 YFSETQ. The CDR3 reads CASSLQQGATEAFF. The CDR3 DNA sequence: TGCGCCAGCAGCTTGCAACAGGGGGCCACTGAAGCTTTCTTT.

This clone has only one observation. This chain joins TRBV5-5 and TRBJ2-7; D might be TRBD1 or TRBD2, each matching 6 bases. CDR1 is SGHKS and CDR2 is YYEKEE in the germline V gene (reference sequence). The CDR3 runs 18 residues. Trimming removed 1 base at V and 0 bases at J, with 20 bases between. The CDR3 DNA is TGTGCCAGCAGCTTGCGTTACGCCGTAGGGGGGCTCTCCTACGAGCAGTACTTC. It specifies CASSLRYAVGGLSYEQYF.

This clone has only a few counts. The CDR3 region has the DNA TGTGCCAGCAGCTTAGAGTTGGGGCAGGGGGGTGGCTACACCTTC. It translates to CASSLELGQGGGYTF. The chain has TRBV7-2 and TRBJ1-2, with TRBD1 matching 7 bases. Germline-derived CDR1 and CDR2 are SGHTA and FQGNSA. V lost 1 base to trimming and J lost 7 bases; unmatched junction nucleotides: 9. CDR3 size: 15 residues.

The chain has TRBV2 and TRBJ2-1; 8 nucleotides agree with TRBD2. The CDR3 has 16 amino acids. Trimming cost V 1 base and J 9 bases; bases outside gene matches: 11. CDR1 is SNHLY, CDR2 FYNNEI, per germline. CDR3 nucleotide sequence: TGTGCCAGCAGTGAAGGAGGTGCGGGGGGCTATATTGAGCAGTTCTTC. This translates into CASSEGGAGGYIEQFF. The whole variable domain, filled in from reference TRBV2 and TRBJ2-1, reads EPEVTQTPSHQVTQMGQEVILRCVPISNHLYFYWYRQILGQKVEFLVSFYNNEISEKSEIFDDQFSVERPDGSNFTLKIRSTKLEDSAMYFCASSEGGAGGYIEQFFGPGTRLTVL.

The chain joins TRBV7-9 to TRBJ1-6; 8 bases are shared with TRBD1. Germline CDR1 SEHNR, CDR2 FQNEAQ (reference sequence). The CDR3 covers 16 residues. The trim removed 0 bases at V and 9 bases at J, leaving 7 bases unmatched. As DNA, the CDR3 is TGTGCCAGCAGCTTAGCCCCCGGACAGGGAAGTTCACCCCTCCACTTT. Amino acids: CASSLAPGQGSSPLHF.

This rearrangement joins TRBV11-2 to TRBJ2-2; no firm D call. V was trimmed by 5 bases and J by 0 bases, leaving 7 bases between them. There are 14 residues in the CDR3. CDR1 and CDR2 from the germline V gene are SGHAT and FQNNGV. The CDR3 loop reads CASSPASNTGELFF. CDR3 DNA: TGTGCCAGCAGCCCTGCTTCGAACACCGGGGAGCTGTTTTTT.

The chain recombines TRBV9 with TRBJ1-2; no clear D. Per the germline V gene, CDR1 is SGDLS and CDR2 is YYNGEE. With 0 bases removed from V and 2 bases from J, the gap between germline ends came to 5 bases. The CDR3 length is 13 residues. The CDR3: CASSVEENYGYTF. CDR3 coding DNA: TGTGCCAGCAGCGTAGAAGAGAACTATGGCTACACCTTC.

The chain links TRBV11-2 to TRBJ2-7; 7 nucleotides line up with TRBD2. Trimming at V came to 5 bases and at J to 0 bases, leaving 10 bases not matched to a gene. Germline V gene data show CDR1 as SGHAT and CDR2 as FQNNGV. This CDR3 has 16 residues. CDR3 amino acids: CASSIGLAELSYEQYF. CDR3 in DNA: TGTGCCAGCAGCATCGGTCTAGCGGAACTCTCCTACGAGCAGTACTTC.

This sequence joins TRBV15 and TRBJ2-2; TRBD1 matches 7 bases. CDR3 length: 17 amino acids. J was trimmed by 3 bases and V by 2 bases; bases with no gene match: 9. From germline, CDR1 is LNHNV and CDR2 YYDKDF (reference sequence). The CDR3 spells CATSRPSTGIDTGELFF. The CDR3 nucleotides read TGTGCCACCAGCAGACCTTCGACAGGGATCGACACCGGGGAGCTGTTTTTT.

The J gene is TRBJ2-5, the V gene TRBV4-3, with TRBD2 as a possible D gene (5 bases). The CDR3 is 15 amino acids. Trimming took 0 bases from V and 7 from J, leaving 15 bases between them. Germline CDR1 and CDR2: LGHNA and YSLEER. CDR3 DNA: TGCGCCAGCAGCCAAGAACTGACACCGAGCGGGACCCAGTACTTC. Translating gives CASSQELTPSGTQYF.

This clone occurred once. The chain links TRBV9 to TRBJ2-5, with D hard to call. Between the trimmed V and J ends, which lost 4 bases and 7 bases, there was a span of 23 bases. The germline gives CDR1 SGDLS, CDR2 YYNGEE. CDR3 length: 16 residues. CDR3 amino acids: CASSPPRGTAVGTQYF. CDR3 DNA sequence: TGTGCCAGCAGCCCACCCAGAGGAACAGCTGTCGGGACCCAGTACTTC.

The CDR3 sequence is CASTPQGSGANVLTF. CDR3 DNA sequence: TGTGCCAGCACCCCCCAGGGTTCTGGGGCCAACGTCCTGACTTTC. The V and J genes are TRBV5-8 and TRBJ2-6, with D maybe TRBD1 (5 bases). Looked up from germline, CDR1 is SGHTS and CDR2 is YDEGEE. There are 15 residues in the CDR3. V lost 6 bases and J 1 base, leaving 11 bases between the germline ends. Based on the CDR3 plus reference TRBV5-8 and TRBJ2-6, the full variable domain is EAGVTQSPTHLIKTRGQQATLRCSPISGHTSVYWYQQALGLGLQFLLWYDEGEERNRGNFPPRFSGRQFPNYSSELNVNALELEDSALYLCASTPQGSGANVLTFGAGSRLTVL.

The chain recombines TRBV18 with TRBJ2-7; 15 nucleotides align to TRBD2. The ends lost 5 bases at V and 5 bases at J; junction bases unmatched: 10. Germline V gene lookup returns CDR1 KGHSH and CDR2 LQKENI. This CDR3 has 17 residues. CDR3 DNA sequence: TGTGCCAGCTCAATTGGACTAGCGGGAGGGCCAGAACACGAGCAGTACTTC. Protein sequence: CASSIGLAGGPEHEQYF. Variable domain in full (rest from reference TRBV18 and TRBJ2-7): NAGVMQNPRHLVRRRGQEARLRCSPMKGHSHVYWYRQLPEEGLKFMVYLQKENIIDESGMPKERFSAEFPKEGPSILRIQQVVRGDSAAYFCASSIGLAGGPEHEQYFGPGTRLTVT.

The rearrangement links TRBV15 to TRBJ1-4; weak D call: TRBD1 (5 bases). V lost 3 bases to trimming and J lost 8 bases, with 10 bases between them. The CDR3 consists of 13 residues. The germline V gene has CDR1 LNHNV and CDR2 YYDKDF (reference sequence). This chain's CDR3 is CATSSAGREKLFF. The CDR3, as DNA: TGTGCCACCAGCAGTGCAGGGAGGGAAAAACTGTTTTTT.

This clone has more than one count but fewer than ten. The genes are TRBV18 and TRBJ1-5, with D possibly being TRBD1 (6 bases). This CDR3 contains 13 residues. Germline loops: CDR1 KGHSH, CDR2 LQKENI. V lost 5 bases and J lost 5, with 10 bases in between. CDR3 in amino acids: CASSTGSDQPQHF. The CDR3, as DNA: TGTGCCAGCTCAACAGGGAGCGATCAGCCCCAGCATTTT.